Following are 15 T cell receptor beta chains from one sample sequenced in a study of T-cell memory formation after mild COVID-19. TCRdb ran MiXCR on the 5' RACE reads and lists one entry per CDR3 protein. Among 390,000 or so distinct CDR3 sequences listed, roughly 15% were seen once. Input material: PBMCs or a T cell subset sorted from them (not recorded which). These receptors all stem from a man between 18 and 35 years old who had mild COVID-19 (a few samples of this study predate the infection). Cell type and time point are not known.

This clonotype has just a few counts. The rearrangement uses TRBV27 and TRBJ2-6; TRBD1 matches 9 bases. Germline CDR1 reads MNHEY; CDR2 reads SMNVEV (reference sequence). This CDR3 contains 14 residues. Trimming at V came to 8 bases and at J to 2 bases, leaving 1 base not matched to a gene. The CDR3 protein is CASRTGAGANVLTF. The CDR3 nucleotides are TGTGCCAGCCGGACAGGGGCTGGGGCCAACGTCCTGACTTTC.

Only a few counts were recorded for this clonotype. V and J are TRBV5-4 and TRBJ1-2; D is unclear. V was clipped by 1 base and J by 1 base, with 5 bases between them. Looked up from germline, CDR1 is SGHNT and CDR2 is YYREEE (reference sequence). The CDR3 loop spans 13 amino acids. This CDR3 is CASSLTNNYGYTF. The CDR3 coding sequence is TGTGCCAGCAGCTTGACGAATAACTATGGCTACACCTTC.

The J gene is TRBJ2-5, the V gene TRBV7-2, with 11 bases identical to TRBD1. Germline CDR1 and CDR2: SGHTA and FQGNSA. The V segment lost 6 bases and the J segment 5 bases; nucleotides outside the gene matches: 5. This CDR3 contains 14 residues. The CDR3 protein is CASRSGTGGETQYF. The CDR3 DNA reads as TGTGCCAGCAGGTCCGGGACAGGGGGGGAGACCCAGTACTTC.

This clonotype was seen a handful of times. The chain uses TRBV29-1 and TRBJ2-7, with 8 nucleotides matching TRBD2. The germline CDR1 and CDR2 sequences are SQVTM and ANQGSEA. The trim removed 4 bases at V and 2 bases at J, leaving 13 bases unmatched. CDR3 length: 16 residues. The CDR3 nucleotides are TGCAGCGTTGTCCCAACCCTGACTAGCGAAACCTACGAGCAGTACTTC. Encoded protein: CSVVPTLTSETYEQYF.

This clonotype was seen a few times. The chain links TRBV20-1 to TRBJ2-3; 10 positions agree with TRBD2. Germline V gives CDR1 DFQATT, CDR2 SNEGSKA (reference sequence). The CDR3 length is 15 residues. Germline trimming cut 4 bases from V and 2 bases from J; bases unmatched to any gene: 6. The CDR3 DNA reads as TGCAGTGCTACCCGGACTAGCGGAGACACAGATACGCAGTATTTT. Residues: CSATRTSGDTDTQYF.

Ten or more counts support this clonotype. This chain links TRBV7-8 with TRBJ2-3, with a possible D match to TRBD2 (5 bases). Germline V lookup: CDR1 SGHVS, CDR2 FQNEAQ. V lost 2 bases and J lost 1, with 10 bases in between. The CDR3 is 15 residues long. The CDR3 sequence: CASSLTGSGTDTQYF. CDR3 sequence (DNA): TGTGCCAGCAGCTTAACGGGGTCCGGCACAGATACGCAGTATTTT.

The V and J genes are TRBV19 and TRBJ2-5, with D possibly being TRBD1 (6 bases). Per the germline V gene, CDR1 is LNHDA and CDR2 is SQIVND (reference sequence). The V and J ends lost 6 bases and 5 bases respectively, with 19 bases between them. CDR3 length: 15 residues. CDR3 in amino acids: CASSLRKGGRETQYF. The CDR3 DNA reads as TGTGCCAGTAGCCTTCGGAAAGGGGGACGGGAGACCCAGTACTTC.

The V and J genes are TRBV5-1 and TRBJ2-2; D may correspond to TRBD1 or TRBD2 (5 bases each). V was shortened by 3 bases and J by 7 bases, with 16 bases between the two germline ends. The CDR3 extends over 15 amino acids. In germline, CDR1 is SGHRS, CDR2 YFSETQ. CDR3 DNA sequence: TGCGCCAGCAGCTGGGGACGGAATCGGAACGGGGAGCTGTTTTTT. Amino acid sequence: CASSWGRNRNGELFF.

This clonotype has only a few counts. The chain couples TRBV19 to TRBJ2-3; D ambiguous. The germline gives CDR1 LNHDA, CDR2 SQIVND (reference sequence). The CDR3 extends over 14 amino acids. Trimming shortened V by 3 bases and J by 2 bases, and 9 bases separated the two germline ends. The CDR3 sequence: CASSIGPSTDTQYF. CDR3 nucleotide sequence: TGTGCCAGTAGTATTGGACCATCCACAGATACGCAGTATTTT.

This clonotype occurred a few times. V and J are TRBV5-1 and TRBJ2-7; 12 nucleotides agree with TRBD2. V shed 3 bases and J 4 bases; nucleotides not matched to a gene: 8. CDR1 is SGHRS and CDR2 is YFSETQ in the germline V gene. The CDR3 has 16 residues. CDR3 DNA sequence: TGCGCCAGCAGCTCAGGACTAGCGGGGATCGTGTACGAGCAGTACTTC. Translation gives CASSSGLAGIVYEQYF.

The chain is built from TRBV15 and TRBJ2-7, with D unclear. The germline gives CDR1 LNHNV, CDR2 YYDKDF (reference sequence). Trimming removed 0 bases from V and 1 base from J, with 1 base in between. This CDR3 has 12 residues. The CDR3 protein is CATSRDSYEQYV. The DNA for the CDR3 is TGTGCCACCAGCAGAGATTCCTACGAGCAGTACGTC.

The sample holds a few counts of this clonotype. The J gene is TRBJ2-1, the V gene TRBV5-8; possibly TRBD1 for D (6 bases). Germline values: CDR1 SGHTS, CDR2 YDEGEE. Trimming shortened V by 2 bases and J by 7 bases, and 22 bases separated the two germline ends. The CDR3 extends over 17 amino acids. CDR3 protein: CASSFLQGTSRGNEQFF. CDR3 coding DNA: TGTGCCAGCAGCTTTCTCCAAGGGACCTCCAGGGGAAATGAGCAGTTCTTC.

This clonotype has more than one count but fewer than ten. The chain couples TRBV7-2 to TRBJ2-1, with 7 nucleotides matching TRBD2. The V and J ends lost 5 bases and 6 bases, in that order; junction bases with no gene match: 10. CDR3 length: 15 amino acids. Germline V CDR1 and CDR2: SGHTA, FQGNSA. The CDR3 spells CASSRLAELGNEQFF. The CDR3 nucleotides are TGTGCCAGCAGCCGTCTAGCGGAGCTAGGCAATGAGCAGTTCTTC.

This clonotype was recorded a few times. J is TRBJ2-2 and V is TRBV7-3; D is ambiguous. Between the trimmed V and J ends, which lost 5 bases and 4 bases, there was a span of 8 bases. Germline CDR1 and CDR2: SGHTA and FQGTGA. This CDR3 contains 13 residues. The CDR3 DNA reads as TGTGCCAGCAGCCCCCGGGCCACCGGGGAGCTGTTTTTT. It encodes CASSPRATGELFF. Full variable domain (missing parts from reference TRBV7-3 and TRBJ2-2): GAGVSQTPSNKVTEKGKYVELRCDPISGHTALYWYRQSLGQGPEFLIYFQGTGAADDSGLPNDRFFAVRPEGSVSTLKIQRTERGDSAVYLCASSPRATGELFFGEGSRLTVL.

The chain carries TRBV20-1 and TRBJ2-1; 9 positions match TRBD2. With V trimmed by 3 bases and J by 4 bases, 4 bases remained unmatched. The germline CDR1 and CDR2 sequences are DFQATT and SNEGSKA (reference sequence). The CDR3 totals 14 residues. In DNA, the CDR3 is TGCAGTGCTAGCCTGCGGGGGGGTTACAATGAGCAGTTCTTC. This sequence encodes CSASLRGGYNEQFF.